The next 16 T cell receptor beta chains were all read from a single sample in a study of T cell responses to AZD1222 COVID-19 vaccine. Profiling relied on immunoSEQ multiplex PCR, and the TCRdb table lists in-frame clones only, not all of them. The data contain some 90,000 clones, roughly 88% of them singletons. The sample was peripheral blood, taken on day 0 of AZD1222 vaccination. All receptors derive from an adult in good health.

CDR3 amino acids: CATSNIVGQPQHF. CDR3 coding DNA: TGTGCCACCAGTAACATCGTGGGCCAGCCCCAGCATTTT. This rearrangement joins TRBV24-1 to TRBJ1-5; no clear D. V lost 6 bases and J 7 bases, leaving 12 bases between the germline ends. The CDR3 length is 13 residues. Germline-derived CDR1 and CDR2 are KGHDR and SFDVKD.

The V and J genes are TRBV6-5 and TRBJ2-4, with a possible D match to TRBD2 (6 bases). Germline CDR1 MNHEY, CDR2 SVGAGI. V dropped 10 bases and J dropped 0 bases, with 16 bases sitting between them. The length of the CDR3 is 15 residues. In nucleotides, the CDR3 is TGTGCCACCTGGCGGGACCCTCTAGCCAAAAACATTCAGTACTTC. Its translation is CATWRDPLAKNIQYF.

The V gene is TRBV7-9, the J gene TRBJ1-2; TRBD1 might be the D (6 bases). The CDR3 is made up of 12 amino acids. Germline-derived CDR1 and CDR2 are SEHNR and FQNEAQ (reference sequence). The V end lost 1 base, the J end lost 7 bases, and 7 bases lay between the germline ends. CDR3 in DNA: TGTGCCAGCAGCTTAGGAGGGGGTGGCTACACCTTC. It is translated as CASSLGGGGYTF.

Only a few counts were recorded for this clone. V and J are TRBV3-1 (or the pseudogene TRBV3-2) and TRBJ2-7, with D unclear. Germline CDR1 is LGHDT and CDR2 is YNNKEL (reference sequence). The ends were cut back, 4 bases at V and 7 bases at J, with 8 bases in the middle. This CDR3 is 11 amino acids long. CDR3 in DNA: TGTGCCAGCAGCCCAGAAGAGGAGCAGTACTTC. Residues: CASSPEEEQYF.

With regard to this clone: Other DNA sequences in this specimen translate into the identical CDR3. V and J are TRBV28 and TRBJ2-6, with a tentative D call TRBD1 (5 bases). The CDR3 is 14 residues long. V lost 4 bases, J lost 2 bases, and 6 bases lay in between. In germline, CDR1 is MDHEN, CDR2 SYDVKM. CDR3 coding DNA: TGTGCCAGCAGTTCGACAGCTGGGGCCAACGTCCTGACTTTC. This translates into CASSSTAGANVLTF.

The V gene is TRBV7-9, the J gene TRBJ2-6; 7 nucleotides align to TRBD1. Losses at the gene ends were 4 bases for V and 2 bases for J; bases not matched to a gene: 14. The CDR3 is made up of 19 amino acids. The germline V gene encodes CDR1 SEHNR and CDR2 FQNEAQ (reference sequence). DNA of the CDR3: TGTGCCAGCAGCTACAGCCGTCAACAGGGGAGTACTGGGGCCAACGTCCTGACTTTC. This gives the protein CASSYSRQQGSTGANVLTF. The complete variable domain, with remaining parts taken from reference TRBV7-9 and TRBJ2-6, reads DTGVSQNPRHKITKRGQNVTFRCDPISEHNRLYWYRQTLGQGPEFLTYFQNEAQLEKSRLLSDRFSAERPKGSFSTLEIQRTEQGDSAMYLCASSYSRQQGSTGANVLTFGAGSRLTVL.

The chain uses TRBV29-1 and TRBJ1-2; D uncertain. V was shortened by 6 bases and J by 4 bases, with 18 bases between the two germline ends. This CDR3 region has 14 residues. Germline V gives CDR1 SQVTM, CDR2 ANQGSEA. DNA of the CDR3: TGCAGCGTGGATCCCGGGCCCAGAGTCTATGGCTACACCTTC. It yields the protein CSVDPGPRVYGYTF.

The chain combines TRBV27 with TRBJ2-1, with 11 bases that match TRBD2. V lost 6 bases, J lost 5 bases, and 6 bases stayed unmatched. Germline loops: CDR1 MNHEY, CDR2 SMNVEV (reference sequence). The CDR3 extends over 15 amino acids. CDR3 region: CASRVPSGRHNEQFF. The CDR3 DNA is TGTGCCAGCAGAGTTCCTAGCGGGAGGCACAATGAGCAGTTCTTC.

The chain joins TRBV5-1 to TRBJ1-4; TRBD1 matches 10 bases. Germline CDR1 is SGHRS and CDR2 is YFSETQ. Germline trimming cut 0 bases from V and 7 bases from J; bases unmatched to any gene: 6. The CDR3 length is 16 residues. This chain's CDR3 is CASSLAPGTGVEKLFF. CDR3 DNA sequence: TGCGCCAGCAGCTTGGCTCCGGGGACAGGGGTTGAAAAACTGTTTTTT.

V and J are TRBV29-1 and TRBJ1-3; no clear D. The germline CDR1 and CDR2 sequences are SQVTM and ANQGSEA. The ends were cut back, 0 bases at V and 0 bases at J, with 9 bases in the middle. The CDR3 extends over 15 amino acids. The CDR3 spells CSVEEPTFSGNTIYF. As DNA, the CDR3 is TGCAGCGTTGAAGAGCCCACCTTCTCTGGAAACACCATATATTTT.

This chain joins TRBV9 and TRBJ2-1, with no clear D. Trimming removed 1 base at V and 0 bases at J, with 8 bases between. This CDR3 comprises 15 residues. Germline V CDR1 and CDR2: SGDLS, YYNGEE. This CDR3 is CASSVSPLSYNEQFF. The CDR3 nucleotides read TGTGCCAGCAGCGTATCCCCCCTCTCCTACAATGAGCAGTTCTTC. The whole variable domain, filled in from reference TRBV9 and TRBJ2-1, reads DSGVTQTPKHLITATGQRVTLRCSPRSGDLSVYWYQQSLDQGLQFLIQYYNGEERAKGNILERFSAQQFPDLHSELNLSSLELGDSALYFCASSVSPLSYNEQFFGPGTRLTVL.

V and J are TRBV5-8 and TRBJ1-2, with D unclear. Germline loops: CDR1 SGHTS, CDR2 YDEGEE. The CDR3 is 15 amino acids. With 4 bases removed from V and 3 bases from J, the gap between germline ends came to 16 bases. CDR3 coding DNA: TGTGCCAGCAGCACCACGGGAGCGTGGGACTATGGCTACACCTTC. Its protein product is CASSTTGAWDYGYTF. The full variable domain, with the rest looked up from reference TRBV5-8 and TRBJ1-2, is EAGVTQSPTHLIKTRGQQATLRCSPISGHTSVYWYQQALGLGLQFLLWYDEGEERNRGNFPPRFSGRQFPNYSSELNVNALELEDSALYLCASSTTGAWDYGYTFGSGTRLTVV.

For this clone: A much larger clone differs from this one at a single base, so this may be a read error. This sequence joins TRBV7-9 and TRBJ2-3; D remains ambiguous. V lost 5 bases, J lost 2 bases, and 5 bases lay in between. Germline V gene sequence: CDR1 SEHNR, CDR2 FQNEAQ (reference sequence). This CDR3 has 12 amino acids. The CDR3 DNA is TGTGCCAGCAGCCCTATCACAGATACGCAGTATTTT. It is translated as CASSPITDTQYF.

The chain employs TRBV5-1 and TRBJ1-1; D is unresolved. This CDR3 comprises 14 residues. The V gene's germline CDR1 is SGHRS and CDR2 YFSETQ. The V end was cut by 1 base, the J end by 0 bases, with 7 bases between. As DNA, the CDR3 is TGCGCCAGCAGCTTGACAGCCATGAACACTGAAGCTTTCTTT. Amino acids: CASSLTAMNTEAFF.

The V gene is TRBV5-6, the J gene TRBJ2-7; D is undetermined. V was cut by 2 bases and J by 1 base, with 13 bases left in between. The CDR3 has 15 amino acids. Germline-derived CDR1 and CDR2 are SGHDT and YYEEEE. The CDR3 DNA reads TGTGCCAGCAGCTTCCGGCCCCCTGGGTCCTACGAGCAGTACTTC. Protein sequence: CASSFRPPGSYEQYF.

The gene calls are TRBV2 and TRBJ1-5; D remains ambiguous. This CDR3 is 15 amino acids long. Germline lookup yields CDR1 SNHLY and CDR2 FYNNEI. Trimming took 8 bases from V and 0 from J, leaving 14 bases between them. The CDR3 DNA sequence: TGTGCCAGCCGCTTTGGCGGGTATAGCAATCAGCCCCAGCATTTT. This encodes CASRFGGYSNQPQHF. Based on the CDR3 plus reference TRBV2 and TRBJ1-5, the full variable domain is EPEVTQTPSHQVTQMGQEVILRCVPISNHLYFYWYRQILGQKVEFLVSFYNNEISEKSEIFDDQFSVERPDGSNFTLKIRSTKLEDSAMYFCASRFGGYSNQPQHFGDGTRLSIL.